This TCR beta chain was documented in a study of shared clonotypes between healthy human individuals. The study enrolled healthy HIV-negative adults without recent acute infections or vaccinations as donors. CD45RA+ naive and CD45RA-negative memory subsets were separated from CD4+ cells. Produced via immunoSEQ multiplex PCR; TCRdb's table is partial and in-frame only. The sample has about 680,000 clones; around 72% are singletons. Concerning this clone itself: The antigen remains unidentified.

Study observations and caveats: Represented diversity (both genetic and exposure-history) was limited by the small number of donors.

The sequencing sample was made of memory CD4+ T cells sorted from blood. Described subset: CD45RA-negative fraction. This receptor was identified in a woman under 40 in good health.

The chain's CDR3 is CASSPGVYDEQYF. The DNA of the CDR3 is TGTGCCAGCTCACCGGGGGTGTACGACGAGCAGTACTTC. The chain uses TRBV18 and TRBJ2-7, with D possibly called TRBD1 or TRBD2 (5 bases each). V was pared by 3 bases and J by 5 bases, with 11 bases between. CDR1 and CDR2 (germline): KGHSH, LQKENI. This CDR3 spans 13 amino acids.